These 6 T cell receptor beta chains originate from one sample sequenced in a study of glioma-infiltrating T cells after dendritic cell vaccination listed by TCRdb under 2016. To prepare the library, the immunoSEQ multiplex PCR assay was applied. Drawn from immuneACCESS, this table holds only the in-frame rearrangements with V and J called that TCRdb kept. Clones are partly lost; checked studies trace under half to an unresolved V gene and leave the rest unexplained. For this sample the table gives nearly 85,000 clones, of which around 90% were detected only once. The ten biggest clones cover approximately 3.2% of the sample. The material sequenced was blood, taken before dendritic cell vaccination. These receptors all come from a human donor with glioblastoma.

Regarding this clone: Compared with germline, one end of the junction differs, possibly owing to a read error. The sample holds other DNA sequences that translate to the same CDR3. The chain combines TRBV30 with TRBJ1-6; D perhaps matches TRBD1 (6 bases). CDR1 GTSNPN and CDR2 SVGIG come from the germline V gene (reference sequence). The CDR3 covers 14 residues. The chain's CDR3 is CAWSRGGYNSPLHF. In nucleotides, the CDR3 is TGTGCCTGGAGTCGGGGGGGCTATAATTCCCCCCTCCACTTT.

V is TRBV13 and J is TRBJ2-1; 9 bases are a match to TRBD2. This CDR3 spans 20 amino acids. CDR1 and CDR2 from the germline V gene are PRHDT and FYEKMQ (reference sequence). Trimming cost V 5 bases and J 4 bases; bases outside gene matches: 21. CDR3 sequence: CASSLTSRVVREGAYNEQFF. CDR3 sequence (DNA): TGTGCCAGCAGCCTAACCTCCCGGGTCGTGCGGGAGGGGGCGTACAATGAGCAGTTCTTC.

This clone has a single count. The chain links TRBV19 to TRBJ1-3; 8 nucleotides agree with TRBD1. Germline V gene sequence: CDR1 LNHDA, CDR2 SQIVND (reference sequence). The CDR3 has 16 residues. V trimming: 7 bases; J trimming: 4 bases; junction bases outside the gene matches: 12. CDR3 protein: CASIPPQGAQGNTIYF. The CDR3 coding sequence is TGTGCCAGTATTCCCCCCCAGGGGGCACAAGGAAACACCATATATTTT.

The rearrangement joins TRBV27 to TRBJ1-4; D gene ambiguous. Germline V gives CDR1 MNHEY, CDR2 SMNVEV (reference sequence). V was clipped by 6 bases and J by 5 bases, with 13 bases between them. CDR3 length equals 14 residues. The CDR3 bases are TGTGCCAGCAGCCTAAACAGACAAAATGAAAAACTGTTTTTT. Its protein product is CASSLNRQNEKLFF. The full variable domain, rest sourced from reference TRBV27 and TRBJ1-4, is EAQVTQNPRYLITVTGKKLTVTCSQNMNHEYMSWYRQDPGLGLRQIYYSMNVEVTDKGDVPEGYKVSRKEKRNFPLILESPSPNQTSLYFCASSLNRQNEKLFFGSGTQLSVL.

V gene TRBV4-1 combines with J gene TRBJ2-3; 8 nucleotides agree with TRBD1. V gave up 4 bases and J gave up 3 bases; unmatched junction bases: 3. CDR1 and CDR2 from the germline V gene are MGHRA and YSYEKL. This CDR3 is built from 14 residues. The CDR3 DNA follows: TGCGCCAGCAGCCTCCGACAGGGGACAGATACGCAGTATTTT. Translating it yields CASSLRQGTDTQYF.

The gene calls are TRBV6-1 and TRBJ1-2; a possible D gene is TRBD1 (5 bases). CDR1 is MNHNS and CDR2 is SASEGT in the germline V gene. The CDR3 length is 15 residues. V was trimmed by 5 bases and J by 3 bases, leaving 16 bases between them. CDR3 DNA: TGTGCCAGCAGTCCCCGAGGAGGGGCTTACTATGGCTACACCTTC. This codes for CASSPRGGAYYGYTF.